This TCR beta chain derives from a study of T cells in localized non-small cell lung cancer. CDR3 length: 14 amino acids. With 4 bases clipped from V and 4 bases from J, the junction kept 2 bases outside the gene matches. Per the germline V gene, CDR1 is MDHEN and CDR2 is SYDVKM. Points on this clone: Its antigen is as yet unknown.

Study observations and caveats: Longer overall survival was associated with a higher density of T cells in the blood.

Method: immunoSEQ multiplex PCR; TCRdb's copy keeps in-frame clones and lacks some. The sample has approximately 140,000 clones; 89% are singletons. The source of this sequence is a female donor of 60 years or more with stage I lung adenocarcinoma. The chain joins TRBV28 to TRBJ1-1; 11 positions agree with TRBD1. The sequenced sample was peripheral blood, obtained before any cancer treatment. In DNA form, the CDR3 reads TGTGCCAGCAGTTCCGGACAGGGGGCCACTGAAGCTTTCTTT. As protein: CASSSGQGATEAFF.